The 14 T cell receptor beta chains listed next were all sequenced from one sample in a study of persistence of HIV-infected CD4 T cells. Antigens of these TCRs are unknown. Sequencing used immunoSEQ version 4 in survey mode. The repertoire was sequenced with immunoSEQ multiplex PCR; TCRdb's copy has only in-frame clones and lacks some. The profile shows about 47,000 clones, roughly 90% of them singletons. Nonspecific anti-CD3/anti-CD28 bead stimulation represents the broad CD4+ T cell repertoire. Responding CD4+ T cells were sorted by upregulation of both CD40 ligand and CD69. Source: CD4+ T cells sorted from PBMCs after approximately 19-hour stimulation, taken from a patient who received antiretroviral therapy. These receptors all stem from an adult man with HIV who was CMV-seropositive.

This chain uses TRBV6-5 with TRBJ2-1; either TRBD1 or TRBD2 may supply D (5 bases each). The CDR3 sequence is 14 residues long. CDR1 and CDR2 (germline): MNHEY, SVGAGI. Between the trimmed V and J ends, which lost 10 bases and 8 bases, there was a span of 21 bases. This CDR3 reads CATKAHLGVHEQFF. The CDR3 DNA is TGTGCCACCAAGGCGCATCTGGGGGTACATGAGCAGTTCTTC.

This clone was seen a single time. In DNA, the CDR3 is TGCGCCAGCAGTGAGCCGGGAATCGGCACAGATACGCAGTATTTT. Translation gives CASSEPGIGTDTQYF. The V and J genes are TRBV10-1 and TRBJ2-3; D may be TRBD2 (5 bases). V shed 2 bases and J shed 1 base, with 10 bases lying between them. CDR1 is WNHNN, CDR2 SYGVQD, per germline (reference sequence). The CDR3 spans 15 residues.

The chain combines TRBV7-9 with TRBJ1-6, with a possible D match to TRBD1 (5 bases). The ends were cut back, 3 bases at V and 5 bases at J, with 8 bases in the middle. The CDR3 contains 14 residues. Germline assignment: CDR1 SEHNR and CDR2 FQNEAQ (reference sequence). CDR3 DNA sequence: TGTGCCAGCAGCTTTTTCAGGGATAATTCACCCCTCCACTTT. Its protein product is CASSFFRDNSPLHF.

The chain uses TRBV10-2 and TRBJ2-7; D unclear. The V gene lost 3 bases and the J gene lost 6 bases, with 12 bases spanning the gap. The germline V gene has CDR1 WSHSY and CDR2 SAAADI. This CDR3 has 13 amino acids. CDR3 residues: CASSDPSSSEQYF. The CDR3, as DNA: TGCGCCAGCAGTGACCCGTCCAGCTCCGAGCAGTACTTC.

The chain links TRBV5-1 to TRBJ2-7, with D tentatively TRBD2 (6 bases). CDR1 and CDR2 from the germline V gene are SGHRS and YFSETQ. The germline V and J ends were trimmed by 0 bases and 2 bases, with 12 bases remaining between them. This CDR3 spans 15 amino acids. The DNA for the CDR3 is TGCGCCAGCAGCTTGGCCGGACGGGGGACCTACGAGCAGTACTTC. This sequence encodes CASSLAGRGTYEQYF.

There are a few counts of this clone. This chain joins TRBV18 and TRBJ2-1; 12 bases agree with TRBD2. Germline V lookup: CDR1 KGHSH, CDR2 LQKENI. The trim removed 3 bases at V and 7 bases at J, leaving 10 bases unmatched. The CDR3 has 17 amino acids. The CDR3, as DNA: TGTGCCAGCTCACCTCCCAGGTCTAGCGGGGGGGATAATGAGCAGTTCTTC. It specifies CASSPPRSSGGDNEQFF.

The V and J genes are TRBV18 and TRBJ2-2; 8 nucleotides line up with TRBD2. This CDR3 has 17 amino acids. Germline V gene data show CDR1 as KGHSH and CDR2 as LQKENI. V lost 3 bases to trimming and J lost 2 bases; unmatched junction nucleotides: 8. CDR3 in amino acids: CASSPMLAGRNTGELFF. CDR3 coding DNA: TGTGCCAGCTCACCGATGTTAGCGGGGCGAAACACCGGGGAGCTGTTTTTT.

The V gene is TRBV18, the J gene TRBJ2-2; 11 nucleotides agree with TRBD2. CDR1 and CDR2 from the germline V gene are KGHSH and LQKENI. After removal of 3 bases from V and 2 bases from J, the junction contained 2 bases not matched to a gene. The CDR3 runs to 16 residues. The CDR3 protein is CASSPLAGGNTGELFF. Written as DNA, the CDR3 is TGTGCCAGCTCACCTCTAGCGGGGGGCAACACCGGGGAGCTGTTTTTT.

The chain carries TRBV19 and TRBJ1-5; 9 positions match TRBD1. The CDR3 has 15 residues. J gave up 6 bases and V 7 bases, and 10 bases lay outside the gene matches. CDR1 is LNHDA, CDR2 SQIVND, per germline (reference sequence). The CDR3 coding sequence is TGTGCCAGTAAAATGGGGGGACAGGGAGGTCAGCCCCAGCATTTT. It specifies CASKMGGQGGQPQHF. The variable domain in full, completed from reference TRBV19 and TRBJ1-5, reads DGGITQSPKYLFRKEGQNVTLSCEQNLNHDAMYWYRQDPGQGLRLIYYSQIVNDFQKGDIAEGYSVSREKKESFPLTVTSAQKNPTAFYLCASKMGGQGGQPQHFGDGTRLSIL.

The V gene is TRBV10-3, the J gene TRBJ2-4; D is ambiguous. The germline CDR1 and CDR2 sequences are ENHRY and SYGVKD. This CDR3 is 13 amino acids long. The ends were cut back, 10 bases at V and 8 bases at J, with 18 bases in the middle. The CDR3 is CATNVYLTDIQYF. The CDR3 DNA sequence: TGTGCCACCAATGTGTATCTTACGGACATTCAGTACTTC.

This chain connects TRBV19 to TRBJ2-1; 7 positions agree with TRBD1. Germline V lookup: CDR1 LNHDA, CDR2 SQIVND (reference sequence). The CDR3 consists of 17 residues. V shed 2 bases and J 0 bases; nucleotides not matched to a gene: 7. CDR3 sequence (DNA): TGTGCCAGTAGTATAATCCGGGGACAGCGCTCCTACAATGAGCAGTTCTTC. Its protein is CASSIIRGQRSYNEQFF.

The chain links TRBV7-9 to TRBJ1-1; D possibly corresponds to TRBD1 (6 bases). The germline V gene has CDR1 SEHNR and CDR2 FQNEAQ (reference sequence). The CDR3 spans 14 residues. The germline V and J ends were trimmed by 1 base and 10 bases, with 16 bases remaining between them. DNA of the CDR3: TGTGCCAGCAGCTTAGACAGGGCCCCAAGTGGAGCTTTCTTT. Protein: CASSLDRAPSGAFF. Combining the CDR3 with reference TRBV7-9 and TRBJ1-1 gives the whole variable domain DTGVSQNPRHKITKRGQNVTFRCDPISEHNRLYWYRQTLGQGPEFLTYFQNEAQLEKSRLLSDRFSAERPKGSFSTLEIQRTEQGDSAMYLCASSLDRAPSGAFFGQGTRLTVV.

The chain uses TRBV21-1 and TRBJ1-1; the table's D call, TRBD1, has no DNA check behind it. TRBV21-1 is termed a pseudogene. This CDR3 is built from 15 residues. The DNA of the CDR3 is TGTGCCAGCAGCCCCCTGTTATGGCAGGACACTGAAGCTTTCTTT. As protein: CASSPLLWQDTEAFF.

This sequence joins TRBV7-8 and TRBJ2-3; D ambiguous. V dropped 4 bases and J dropped 0 bases, with 20 bases sitting between them. Germline V lookup: CDR1 SGHVS, CDR2 FQNEAQ. The CDR3 contains 18 residues. The CDR3 sequence is CASSSRQVAETSTDTQYF. DNA for the CDR3: TGTGCCAGCAGCTCGCGGCAGGTAGCTGAAACTAGCACAGATACGCAGTATTTT.